The TCR beta chain under discussion was sequenced for a study of T cells expressing NK-cell markers. Using the 5' RACE reads, TCRdb records one entry per CDR3 protein without DNA. The repertoire table contains 350,000 to 400,000 distinct CDR3 sequences. Germline-derived CDR1 and CDR2 are WSHSY and SAAADI. The CDR3 sequence is 17 residues long. The chain is built from TRBV10-2 and TRBJ2-2; TCRdb's assignment of TRBD2 cannot be checked, as there is no DNA. This clonotype was obtained from a woman aged 45-59 years in good health. Sequenced: blood T cells: a sorted CD56 or NKG2C T cell subset, CD4+ or CD8+ T cells, or bulk PBMC T cells (not recorded which). The CDR3 reads CASSEPTGAYNTGELFF.